This record covers a single T cell receptor (beta chain). The participants were between roughly 18 and 100 years old and came from some 25 US areas. Data came from immunoSEQ multiplex PCR; TCRdb stores just in-frame clones and leaves some out. The profile shows about 160,000 clones, approximately 82% of them singletons. After removal of 0 bases from V and 5 bases from J, the junction contained 9 bases not matched to a gene. The CDR3 totals 16 residues. Germline loops: CDR1 MNHEY, CDR2 SMNVEV (reference sequence). This specimen belongs to a study of blood T cell repertoires in COVID-19. Looking at the study overall: Specimens from acute and convalescent COVID-19 originated in the United States, Italy and Spain. Nucleic acid was either cDNA or gDNA, and it came from T cells, B-cell-depleted T cells, or PBMCs.

Sequencing used PBMCs or T cells enriched from blood (not recorded which). The gene calls are TRBV27 and TRBJ2-5; the match to TRBD2 covers 7 bases. The TCR sequence derives from a man aged 60 to 69 who had recovered from COVID-19. The CDR3 sequence: CASSLSWGRAGETQYF. For the CDR3, the DNA is TGTGCCAGCAGTTTATCGTGGGGGAGGGCAGGGGAGACCCAGTACTTC.